This T cell receptor beta chain derives from a study of blood T cell repertoires in COVID-19. Across the whole study: T cells, B-cell-depleted T cells, or PBMCs provided the cDNA or gDNA that served as material.

Assay: immunoSEQ multiplex PCR; the TCRdb copy retains only in-frame clones and omits some. Of approximately 300,000 clones detected, 87% appear once; the ten largest clones hold under 6%. Trimming took off 1 base at V and 2 bases at J, with 9 bases between the two ends. Germline V gene sequence: CDR1 SEHNR, CDR2 FQNEAQ (reference sequence). This CDR3 spans 14 amino acids. The V and J genes are TRBV7-9 and TRBJ2-7, with no clear D. The sequence came from a woman aged 25 to 45 who had recovered from COVID-19. The source material was PBMCs or T cells enriched from blood (not recorded which). CDR3 in DNA: TGTGCCAGCAGCTTAGGCGGAGCGACCTACGAGCAGTACTTC. Amino acids: CASSLGGATYEQYF.